Presented here are 6 T cell receptor beta chains from one specimen sequenced in a study of metastatic and nonmetastatic thyroid tumors. No treatment had been given to any patient before thyroid surgery. TCRdb used MiXCR to call clones anew from the PCR reads. The sample carries about 15,000 clones, around 32% recorded once. Sequencing was performed on tumor tissue. The receptors here all came from a male donor with papillary thyroid cancer or a benign thyroid nodule (not recorded which). Some clones in this sample may be carry-over from other donors' samples.

This chain links TRBV20-1 with TRBJ2-7; TRBD1 agrees at 9 bases. Trimming took 3 bases from V and 2 from J; bases not matched to a gene: 11. Germline V gene lookup returns CDR1 DFQATT and CDR2 SNEGSKA (reference sequence). The CDR3 totals 16 residues. Here the CDR3 DNA reads TGCAGTGCTAGGCGAACCCCGGGACAGGGAGCCTACGAGCAGTACTTC. This gives the protein CSARRTPGQGAYEQYF.

At least ten counts were recorded for this clone. V is TRBV7-8 and J is TRBJ1-5; D is undetermined. Germline V lookup: CDR1 SGHVS, CDR2 FQNEAQ. V dropped 1 base and J dropped 5 bases, with 9 bases sitting between them. This CDR3 contains 14 residues. The chain's CDR3 is CASSLEVRDQPQHF. In DNA form, the CDR3 reads TGTGCCAGCAGCTTAGAAGTAAGGGATCAGCCCCAGCATTTT.

In its sample, this clone is medium-sized. The same CDR3 is also encoded by other DNA sequences in this sample. The rearrangement joins TRBV6-1 to TRBJ2-2, with 10 bases that match TRBD1. Germline lookup yields CDR1 MNHNS and CDR2 SASEGT. The CDR3 is made up of 15 amino acids. Germline trimming cut 7 bases from V and 2 bases from J; bases unmatched to any gene: 4. CDR3 sequence (DNA): TGTGCCAGCAACGACAGGGGGCGAAACACCGGGGAGCTGTTTTTT. Protein product: CASNDRGRNTGELFF.

This clone rates as medium-sized (0.01 to 0.1%). The chain uses TRBV6-1 and TRBJ1-1; TRBD1 matches at 7 bases. The CDR3 is 13 residues long. Looked up from germline, CDR1 is MNHNS and CDR2 is SASEGT. Unmatched junction bases numbered 2, after V lost 6 bases and J lost 1 base. The CDR3 loop is CASRRQGNTEAFF. CDR3 nucleotides: TGTGCCAGCAGGAGACAGGGGAACACTGAAGCTTTCTTT.

This clone was recorded a few times. The chain is built from TRBV2 and TRBJ2-3; D gene ambiguous. Trimming shortened V by 5 bases and J by 5 bases, and 17 bases separated the two germline ends. Germline V gene data show CDR1 as SNHLY and CDR2 as FYNNEI. The CDR3 spans 15 residues. CDR3 sequence reads: CASSSNTKLGDTQYF. For the CDR3, the DNA is TGTGCCAGCAGTTCTAATACAAAACTGGGAGATACGCAGTATTTT.

The rearrangement joins TRBV18 to TRBJ2-2; D is tentatively TRBD1 or TRBD2 (6 bases each). The CDR3 consists of 15 residues. Germline lookup yields CDR1 KGHSH and CDR2 LQKENI. V was trimmed by 0 bases and J by 4 bases, leaving 9 bases between them. The chain's CDR3 is CASSPPEGVTGELFF. CDR3 DNA: TGTGCCAGCTCACCACCGGAGGGGGTCACCGGGGAGCTGTTTTTT.